This is a list of T cell receptor beta chains from one sample in a study of blood T cell repertoires in COVID-19. The repertoire was sequenced with immunoSEQ multiplex PCR; TCRdb's copy has only in-frame clones and lacks some. There are about 50,000 clones in the sample; about four fifths occur only once, and just over 8.5% lies in the top ten. Sequencing was carried out using peripheral blood. The receptors shown here come from a man aged 60-69 years with acute or convalescent COVID-19. Each CDR3 is given with its conserved first and last residue. The D gene is left open where the match is weak. The size entry is marked missing in some rows and otherwise reads once, few, many or a size class.

clone size: once; V gene: TRBV3-1/TRBV3-2; D gene: TRBD2; J gene: TRBJ2-3; CDR3 protein: CASSPGLAESTDTQYF; CDR3 DNA: TGTGCCAGCAGCCCGGGACTAGCGGAAAGCACAGATACGCAGTATTTT
clone size: -; V gene: TRBV6-1; D gene: TRBD1; J gene: TRBJ1-2; CDR3 protein: CASSEGTGLAYGYTF; CDR3 DNA: TGTGCCAGCAGTGAAGGGACAGGGTTGGCCTATGGCTACACCTTC
clone size: few; V gene: TRBV5-1; D gene: TRBD2; J gene: TRBJ2-7; CDR3 protein: CASSYERGPYEQYF; CDR3 DNA: TGCGCCAGCAGCTACGAGCGGGGGCCCTACGAGCAGTACTTC
clone size: -; V gene: TRBV11-2; D gene: TRBD1; J gene: TRBJ1-1; CDR3 protein: CASSPGTGGRTEAFF; CDR3 DNA: TGTGCCAGCAGCCCTGGGACAGGGGGTCGGACTGAAGCTTTCTTT
clone size: -; V gene: TRBV15; D gene: -; J gene: TRBJ2-7; CDR3 protein: CATSYDNRDPYEQYF; CDR3 DNA: TGTGCCACCTCCTACGACAACAGGGACCCCTACGAGCAGTACTTC
clone size: -; V gene: TRBV7-8; D gene: -; J gene: TRBJ1-5; CDR3 protein: CASSLPFQGQPQHF; CDR3 DNA: TGTGCCAGCAGCTTACCCTTTCAGGGCCAGCCCCAGCATTTT
clone size: once; V gene: TRBV19; D gene: -; J gene: TRBJ1-4; CDR3 protein: CASKTGNEKLFF; CDR3 DNA: TGTGCCAGTAAGACGGGGAATGAAAAACTGTTTTTT
clone size: -; V gene: TRBV28; D gene: -; J gene: TRBJ2-1; CDR3 protein: CASSLGDRGWGEQFF; CDR3 DNA: TGTGCCAGCAGTTTAGGGGATAGGGGTTGGGGTGAGCAGTTCTTC
clone size: -; V gene: TRBV27; D gene: TRBD1; J gene: TRBJ1-6; CDR3 protein: CASRRRQGVLNSPLHF; CDR3 DNA: TGTGCCAGCAGGAGAAGACAGGGGGTCCTTAATTCACCCCTCCACTTT
clone size: -; V gene: TRBV9; D gene: TRBD1; J gene: TRBJ2-5; CDR3 protein: CASSLQGLETQYF; CDR3 DNA: TGTGCCAGCAGCTTACAGGGGTTAGAGACCCAGTACTTC
clone size: once; V gene: TRBV2; D gene: -; J gene: TRBJ1-6; CDR3 protein: CASSLTQGSPLHF; CDR3 DNA: TGTGCCAGCAGCCTGACCCAGGGGTCACCCCTCCACTTT
clone size: -; V gene: TRBV19; D gene: TRBD1; J gene: TRBJ2-7; CDR3 protein: CASSIGGQGAYEQYF; CDR3 DNA: TGTGCCAGTAGTATAGGCGGACAGGGTGCCTACGAGCAGTACTTC
clone size: -; V gene: TRBV5-6; D gene: -; J gene: TRBJ1-3; CDR3 protein: CASSWTGSGNTIYF; CDR3 DNA: TGTGCCAGCAGCTGGACGGGGTCTGGAAACACCATATATTTT
clone size: -; V gene: TRBV28; D gene: TRBD1; J gene: TRBJ1-2; CDR3 protein: CASSPMRGQGPLPYGYTF; CDR3 DNA: TGTGCCAGCAGTCCAATGAGGGGACAGGGTCCTCTACCTTATGGCTACACCTTC
clone size: medium-sized; V gene: TRBV6-1; D gene: -; J gene: TRBJ1-3; CDR3 protein: CASSGSPGGGTGNTIYF; CDR3 DNA: TGTGCCAGCAGTGGGTCACCGGGGGGTGGCACTGGAAACACCATATATTTT
clone size: -; V gene: TRBV5-1; D gene: TRBD2; J gene: TRBJ2-3; CDR3 protein: CASSFTSGGATDTQYF; CDR3 DNA: TGCGCCAGCAGCTTCACTAGCGGGGGGGCCACAGATACGCAGTATTTT
clone size: once; V gene: TRBV18; D gene: -; J gene: TRBJ1-1; CDR3 protein: CASSHGGNTEAFF; CDR3 DNA: TGTGCCAGCTCACATGGCGGTAACACTGAAGCTTTCTTT
clone size: -; V gene: TRBV12-5; D gene: TRBD2; J gene: TRBJ2-1; CDR3 protein: CASGLVQERGGRNEQFF; CDR3 DNA: TGTGCTAGTGGTTTGGTACAGGAGCGGGGGGGCAGAAATGAGCAGTTCTTC
clone size: -; V gene: TRBV30; D gene: TRBD1; J gene: TRBJ1-6; CDR3 protein: CAWQTGTENSPLHF; CDR3 DNA: TGTGCCTGGCAAACCGGGACAGAAAATTCACCCCTCCACTTT
clone size: -; V gene: TRBV9; D gene: -; J gene: TRBJ1-5; CDR3 protein: CASSVVAGNKPQHF; CDR3 DNA: TGTGCCAGCAGCGTAGTGGCAGGGAACAAGCCCCAGCATTTT
clone size: -; V gene: TRBV5-1; D gene: -; J gene: TRBJ2-4; CDR3 protein: CASREGIPKNIQYF; CDR3 DNA: TGCGCCAGCAGGGAGGGGATCCCCAAAAACATTCAGTACTTC
clone size: -; V gene: TRBV24-1; D gene: -; J gene: TRBJ1-5; CDR3 protein: CATSDPGNQPQHF; CDR3 DNA: TGTGCCACCAGTGATCCGGGCAATCAGCCCCAGCATTTT
clone size: -; V gene: TRBV2; D gene: TRBD1; J gene: TRBJ2-7; CDR3 protein: CASKTGTGGYEQYF; CDR3 DNA: TGTGCCAGCAAAACCGGGACAGGGGGCTACGAGCAGTACTTC
clone size: -; V gene: TRBV18; D gene: -; J gene: TRBJ2-7; CDR3 protein: CASSPPPGTYEQYF; CDR3 DNA: TGTGCCAGCTCACCACCGCCAGGGACCTACGAGCAGTACTTC
clone size: -; V gene: TRBV25-1; D gene: TRBD1; J gene: TRBJ2-5; CDR3 protein: CASSEFGDSQYQETQYF; CDR3 DNA: TGTGCCAGCAGTGAATTTGGGGACAGTCAGTACCAAGAGACCCAGTACTTC
clone size: -; V gene: TRBV2; D gene: -; J gene: TRBJ1-6; CDR3 protein: CASSGQPNSPLHF; CDR3 DNA: TGTGCCAGCAGTGGACAGCCCAATTCACCCCTCCACTTT
clone size: few; V gene: TRBV10-3; D gene: TRBD2; J gene: TRBJ2-3; CDR3 protein: CAIRGLAGADSDTQYF; CDR3 DNA: TGTGCCATCAGAGGACTAGCGGGGGCGGATTCAGATACGCAGTATTTT
clone size: -; V gene: TRBV10-1; D gene: -; J gene: TRBJ2-2; CDR3 protein: CASSLGVRSGELFF; CDR3 DNA: TGCGCCAGCAGTTTGGGCGTACGGTCCGGGGAGCTGTTTTTT
clone size: -; V gene: TRBV30; D gene: -; J gene: TRBJ2-1; CDR3 protein: CAWGDSDEQFF; CDR3 DNA: TGTGCCTGGGGGGACTCGGATGAGCAGTTCTTC
clone size: -; V gene: TRBV5-6; D gene: -; J gene: TRBJ1-2; CDR3 protein: CASSSGYRTNYGYTF; CDR3 DNA: TGTGCCAGCAGCTCCGGATACAGAACTAACTATGGCTACACCTTC
clone size: -; V gene: TRBV27; D gene: TRBD1; J gene: TRBJ1-6; CDR3 protein: CASSSGTGHSPLHF; CDR3 DNA: TGTGCCAGCAGTTCCGGGACAGGCCATTCACCCCTCCACTTT
clone size: few; V gene: TRBV6-5; D gene: TRBD1; J gene: TRBJ1-5; CDR3 protein: CASSYGYRGQPQHF; CDR3 DNA: TGTGCCAGCAGTTACGGGTACAGGGGGCAGCCCCAGCATTTT
clone size: -; V gene: TRBV10-3; D gene: TRBD1; J gene: TRBJ1-2; CDR3 protein: CAISDGGQGDYGYTF; CDR3 DNA: TGTGCCATCAGTGACGGCGGGCAGGGGGACTATGGCTACACCTTC
clone size: -; V gene: TRBV25-1; D gene: -; J gene: TRBJ1-5; CDR3 protein: CASSGKGGNQPQHF; CDR3 DNA: TGTGCCAGCAGTGGTAAGGGGGGCAATCAGCCCCAGCATTTT
clone size: -; V gene: TRBV19; D gene: -; J gene: TRBJ1-4; CDR3 protein: CASSSGIATNEKLFF; CDR3 DNA: TGTGCCAGTAGTAGCGGAATCGCAACTAATGAAAAACTGTTTTTT
clone size: -; V gene: TRBV14; D gene: -; J gene: TRBJ1-1; CDR3 protein: CASSQGRGRGNTEAFF; CDR3 DNA: TGTGCCAGCAGCCAAGGCAGGGGACGGGGGAACACTGAAGCTTTCTTT
clone size: few; V gene: TRBV30; D gene: -; J gene: TRBJ1-2; CDR3 protein: CAWSVPQDYGYTF; CDR3 DNA: TGTGCCTGGAGTGTACCCCAGGACTATGGCTACACCTTC
clone size: -; V gene: TRBV6-5; D gene: TRBD1; J gene: TRBJ2-1; CDR3 protein: CASSYSKRTGSHEQFF; CDR3 DNA: TGTGCCAGCAGTTACTCGAAGAGGACAGGGAGTCATGAGCAGTTCTTC
clone size: -; V gene: TRBV7-6; D gene: -; J gene: TRBJ2-3; CDR3 protein: CASSLAPGRTDTQYF; CDR3 DNA: TGTGCCAGCAGCTTAGCGCCAGGGCGCACAGATACGCAGTATTTT
clone size: -; V gene: TRBV19; D gene: -; J gene: TRBJ2-7; CDR3 protein: CASSVRQDPEQYF; CDR3 DNA: TGTGCCAGTAGTGTCAGACAGGATCCCGAGCAGTACTTC